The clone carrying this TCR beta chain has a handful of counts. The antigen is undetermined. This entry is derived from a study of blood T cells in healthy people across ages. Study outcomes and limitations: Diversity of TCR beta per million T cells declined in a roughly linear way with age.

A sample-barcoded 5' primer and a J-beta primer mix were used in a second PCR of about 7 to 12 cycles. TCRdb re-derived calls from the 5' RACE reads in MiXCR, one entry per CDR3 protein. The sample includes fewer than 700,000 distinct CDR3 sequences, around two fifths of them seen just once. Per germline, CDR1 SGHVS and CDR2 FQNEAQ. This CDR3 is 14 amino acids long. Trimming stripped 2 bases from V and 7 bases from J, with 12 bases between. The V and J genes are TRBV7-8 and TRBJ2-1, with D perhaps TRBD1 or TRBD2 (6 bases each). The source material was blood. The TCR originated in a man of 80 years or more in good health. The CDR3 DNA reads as TGTGCCAGCAGCTTATTCGGGGGCGGGAATGAGCAGTTCTTC. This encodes CASSLFGGGNEQFF.